A selection of T cell receptor beta chains follows, all from one sample in a study of cytomegalovirus exposure and HLA in healthy donors. The repertoire was sequenced with immunoSEQ multiplex PCR; TCRdb's copy has only in-frame clones and lacks some. The sample has around 60,000 clones, 90% to 95% seen once; the top ten hold 1% to 1.5%. Sequencing was done on a sample of PBMCs. These receptors were collected from a woman aged 18 to 35 in good health and CMV-seronegative. CDR3s include the opening cysteine and the closing phenylalanine or tryptophan. Each record gives: J gene, D gene, V gene, clone size, CDR3 DNA, CDR3 protein. D genes are given only for firm matches. The size field is filled for only some rows; it gives once, few, many or a size class.

>TRBJ2-3|TRBD1|TRBV28|-
TGTGCCAGCAGTCTAACCGAGGGGGCCGGCACAGATACGCAGTATTTT
CASSLTEGAGTDTQYF
>TRBJ2-7|TRBD1|TRBV6-1|-
TGTGCCAGCAGTGAAGGGACAGGGTTCTACGAGCAGTACTTC
CASSEGTGFYEQYF
>TRBJ2-2|TRBD2|TRBV4-1|once
TGCGCCAGCAGCCCTACTACTAGCGGGATTGCCGGGGAGCTGTTTTTT
CASSPTTSGIAGELFF
>TRBJ1-5|TRBD1|TRBV6-6|once
TGTGCCAGCAGTTACGCTCTCCGGACAGGGCATCAGCCCCAGCATTTT
CASSYALRTGHQPQHF
>TRBJ2-2|TRBD1|TRBV28|-
TGTGCCAGTAGAGACAGGGCCCTCACCGGGGAGCTGTTTTTT
CASRDRALTGELFF
>TRBJ2-3|TRBD1|TRBV6-5|few
TGTGCCAGTAAACAGGGGCGAAGCACAGATACGCAGTATTTT
CASKQGRSTDTQYF
>TRBJ1-6|TRBD1|TRBV19|-
TGTGCCAGTAGTATACAGGGGGAGCTATCCAATTCACCCCTCCACTTT
CASSIQGELSNSPLHF
>TRBJ2-2|-|TRBV5-1|-
TGCGCCAGCAGCTTGGCCAAAGGGGGGGGCGACACCGGGGAGCTGTTTTTT
CASSLAKGGGDTGELFF
>TRBJ2-5|TRBD2|TRBV7-6|once
TGTGCCAGCAGCTTGGCCCCCGGGGGGGGGCAAGAGACCCAGTACTTC
CASSLAPGGGQETQYF
>TRBJ2-2|TRBD1|TRBV10-3|-
TGTGCCATCAGTGGCCGGACAGGGGGATCCACCGGGGAGCTGTTTTTT
CAISGRTGGSTGELFF
>TRBJ2-5|TRBD1|TRBV5-1|-
TGCGCCAGCAGCTTGGCCGGGACAGGGGTGTTGGAGACCCAGTACTTC
CASSLAGTGVLETQYF
>TRBJ2-4|TRBD2|TRBV4-1|-
TGCGCCAGCAGCCAAGGACACGGGGGGGGGTCCAAAAACATTCAGTACTTC
CASSQGHGGGSKNIQYF
>TRBJ2-1|-|TRBV9|-
TGTGCCAGCAGCGTAGCTGACAGGCACTACAATGAGCAGTTCTTC
CASSVADRHYNEQFF